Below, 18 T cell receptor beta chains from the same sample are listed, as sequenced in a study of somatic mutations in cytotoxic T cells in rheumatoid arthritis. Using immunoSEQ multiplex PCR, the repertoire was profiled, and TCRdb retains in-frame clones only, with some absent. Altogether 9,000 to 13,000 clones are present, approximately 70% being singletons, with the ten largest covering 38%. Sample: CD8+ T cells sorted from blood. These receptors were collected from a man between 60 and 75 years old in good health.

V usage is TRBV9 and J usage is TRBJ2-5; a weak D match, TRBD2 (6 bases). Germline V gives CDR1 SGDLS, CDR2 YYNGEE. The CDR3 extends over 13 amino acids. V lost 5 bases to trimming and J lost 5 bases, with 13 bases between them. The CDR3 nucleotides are TGTGCCAGCAGAGCCGGGGGTGAGGAGACCCAGTACTTC. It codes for CASRAGGEETQYF. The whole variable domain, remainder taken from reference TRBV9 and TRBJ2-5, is DSGVTQTPKHLITATGQRVTLRCSPRSGDLSVYWYQQSLDQGLQFLIQYYNGEERAKGNILERFSAQQFPDLHSELNLSSLELGDSALYFCASRAGGEETQYFGPGTRLLVL.

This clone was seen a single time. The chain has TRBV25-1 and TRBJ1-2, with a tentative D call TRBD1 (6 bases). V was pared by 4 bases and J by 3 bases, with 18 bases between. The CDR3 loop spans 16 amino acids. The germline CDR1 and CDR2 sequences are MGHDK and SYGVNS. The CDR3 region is CASSGPGAGLDYGYTF. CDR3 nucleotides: TGTGCCAGCAGTGGCCCGGGGGCAGGGCTCGACTATGGCTACACCTTC.

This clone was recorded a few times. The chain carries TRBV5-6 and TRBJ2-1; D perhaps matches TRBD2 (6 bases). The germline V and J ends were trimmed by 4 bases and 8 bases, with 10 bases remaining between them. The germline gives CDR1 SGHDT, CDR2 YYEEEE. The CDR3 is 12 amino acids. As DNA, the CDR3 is TGTGCCAGCAGCCATTCGGGGGATGAGCAGTTCTTC. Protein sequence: CASSHSGDEQFF.

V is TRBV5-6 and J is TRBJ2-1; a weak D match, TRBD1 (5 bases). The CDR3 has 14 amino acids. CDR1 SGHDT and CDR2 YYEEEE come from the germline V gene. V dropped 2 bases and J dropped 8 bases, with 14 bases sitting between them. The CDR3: CASSFGSGFDEQFF. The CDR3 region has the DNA TGTGCCAGCAGCTTCGGGTCAGGGTTCGATGAGCAGTTCTTC.

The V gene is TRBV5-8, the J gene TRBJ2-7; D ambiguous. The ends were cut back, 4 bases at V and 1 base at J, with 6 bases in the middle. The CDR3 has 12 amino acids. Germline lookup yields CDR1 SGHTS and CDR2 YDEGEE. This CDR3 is CASSPRSYEQYF. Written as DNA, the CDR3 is TGTGCCAGCAGCCCGAGATCCTACGAGCAGTACTTC. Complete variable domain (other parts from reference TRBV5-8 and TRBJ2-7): EAGVTQSPTHLIKTRGQQATLRCSPISGHTSVYWYQQALGLGLQFLLWYDEGEERNRGNFPPRFSGRQFPNYSSELNVNALELEDSALYLCASSPRSYEQYFGPGTRLTVT.

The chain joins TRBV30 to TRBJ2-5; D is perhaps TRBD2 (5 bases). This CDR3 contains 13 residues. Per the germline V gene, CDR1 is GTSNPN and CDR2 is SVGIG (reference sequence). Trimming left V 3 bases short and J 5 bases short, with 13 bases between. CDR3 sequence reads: CAWRRPGWETQYF. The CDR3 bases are TGTGCCTGGAGACGCCCGGGGTGGGAGACCCAGTACTTC.

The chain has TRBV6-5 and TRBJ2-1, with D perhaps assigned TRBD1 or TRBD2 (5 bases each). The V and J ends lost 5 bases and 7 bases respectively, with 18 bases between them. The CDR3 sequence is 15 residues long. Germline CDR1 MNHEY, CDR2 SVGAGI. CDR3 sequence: CASSTGDARSNEQFF. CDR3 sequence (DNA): TGTGCCAGCAGTACCGGGGACGCAAGGAGTAATGAGCAGTTCTTC.

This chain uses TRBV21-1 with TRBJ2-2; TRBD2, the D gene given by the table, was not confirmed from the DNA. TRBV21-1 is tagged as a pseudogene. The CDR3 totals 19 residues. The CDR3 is CASRDLFGLAGGDTGELFF. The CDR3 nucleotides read TGTGCCAGCAGGGATTTATTTGGGCTAGCGGGAGGCGACACCGGGGAGCTGTTTTTT.

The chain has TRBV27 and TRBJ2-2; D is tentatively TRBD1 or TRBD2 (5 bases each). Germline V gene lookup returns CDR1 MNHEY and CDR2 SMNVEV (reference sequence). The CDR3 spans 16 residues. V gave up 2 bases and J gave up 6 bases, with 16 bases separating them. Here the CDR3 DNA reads TGTGCCAGCAGTTTAACCGGGACCCCAATTCCCGGGGAGCTGTTTTTT. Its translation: CASSLTGTPIPGELFF.

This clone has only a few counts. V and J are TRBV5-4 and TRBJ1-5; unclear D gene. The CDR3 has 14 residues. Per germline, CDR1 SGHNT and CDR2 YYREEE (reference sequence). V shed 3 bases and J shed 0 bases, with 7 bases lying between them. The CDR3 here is CASSSGPSNQPQHF. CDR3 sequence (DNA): TGTGCCAGCAGCTCCGGACCTAGCAATCAGCCCCAGCATTTT.

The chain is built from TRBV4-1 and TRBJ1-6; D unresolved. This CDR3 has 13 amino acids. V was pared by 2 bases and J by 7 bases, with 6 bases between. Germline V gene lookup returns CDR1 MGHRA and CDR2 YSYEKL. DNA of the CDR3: TGCGCCAGCAGCCAACACACGAATTCACCCCTCCACTTT. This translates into CASSQHTNSPLHF.

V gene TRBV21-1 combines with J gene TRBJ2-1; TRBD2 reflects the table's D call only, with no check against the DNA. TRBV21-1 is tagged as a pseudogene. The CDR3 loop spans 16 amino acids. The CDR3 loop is CASSKCPGGRENEQFF. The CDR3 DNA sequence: TGTGCCAGCAGCAAATGTCCGGGGGGGCGGGAGAATGAGCAGTTCTTC.

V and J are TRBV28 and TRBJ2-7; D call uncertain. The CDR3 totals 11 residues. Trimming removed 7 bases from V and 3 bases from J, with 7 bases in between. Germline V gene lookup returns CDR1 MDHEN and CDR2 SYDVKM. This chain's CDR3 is CASKRSYEQYF. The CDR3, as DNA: TGTGCCAGCAAGCGTAGCTACGAGCAGTACTTC. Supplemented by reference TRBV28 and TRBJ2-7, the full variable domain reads DVKVTQSSRYLVKRTGEKVFLECVQDMDHENMFWYRQDPGLGLRLIYFSYDVKMKEKGDIPEGYSVSREKKERFSLILESASTNQTSMYLCASKRSYEQYFGPGTRLTVT.

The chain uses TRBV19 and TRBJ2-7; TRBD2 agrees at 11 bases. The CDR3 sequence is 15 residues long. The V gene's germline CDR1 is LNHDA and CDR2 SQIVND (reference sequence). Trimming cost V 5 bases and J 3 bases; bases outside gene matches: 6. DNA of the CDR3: TGTGCCAGTAGTGCCGGGACTAGCGGTATCTACGAGCAGTACTTC. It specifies CASSAGTSGIYEQYF. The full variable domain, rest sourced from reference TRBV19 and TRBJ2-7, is DGGITQSPKYLFRKEGQNVTLSCEQNLNHDAMYWYRQDPGQGLRLIYYSQIVNDFQKGDIAEGYSVSREKKESFPLTVTSAQKNPTAFYLCASSAGTSGIYEQYFGPGTRLTVT.

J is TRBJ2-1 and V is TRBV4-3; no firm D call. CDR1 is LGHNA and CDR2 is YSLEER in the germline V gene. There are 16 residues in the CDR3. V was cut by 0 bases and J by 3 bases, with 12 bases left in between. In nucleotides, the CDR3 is TGCGCCAGCAGCCAAGAGAGTAGCACGTACTACAATGAGCAGTTCTTC. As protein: CASSQESSTYYNEQFF.

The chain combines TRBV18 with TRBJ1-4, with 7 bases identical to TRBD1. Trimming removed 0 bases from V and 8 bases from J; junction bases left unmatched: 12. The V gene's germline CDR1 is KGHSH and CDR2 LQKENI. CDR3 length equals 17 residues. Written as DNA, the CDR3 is TGTGCCAGCTCACCACCCCCAGGGGGAATAGAGGGAGAAAAACTGTTTTTT. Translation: CASSPPPGGIEGEKLFF.

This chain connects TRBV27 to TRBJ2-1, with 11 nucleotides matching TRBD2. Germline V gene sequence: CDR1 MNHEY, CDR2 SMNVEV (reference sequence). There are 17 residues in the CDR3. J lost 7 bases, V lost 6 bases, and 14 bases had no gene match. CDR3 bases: TGTGCCAGCAGCCCGCTTCTATGGACTAGCGGGCTGAATGAGCAGTTCTTC. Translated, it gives CASSPLLWTSGLNEQFF.

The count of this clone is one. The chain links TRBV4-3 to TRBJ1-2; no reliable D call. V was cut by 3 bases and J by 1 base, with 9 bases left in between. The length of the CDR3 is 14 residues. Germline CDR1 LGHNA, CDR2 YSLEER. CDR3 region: CASSQETSNYGYTF. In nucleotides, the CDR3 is TGCGCCAGCAGCCAGGAGACAAGTAACTATGGCTACACCTTC.